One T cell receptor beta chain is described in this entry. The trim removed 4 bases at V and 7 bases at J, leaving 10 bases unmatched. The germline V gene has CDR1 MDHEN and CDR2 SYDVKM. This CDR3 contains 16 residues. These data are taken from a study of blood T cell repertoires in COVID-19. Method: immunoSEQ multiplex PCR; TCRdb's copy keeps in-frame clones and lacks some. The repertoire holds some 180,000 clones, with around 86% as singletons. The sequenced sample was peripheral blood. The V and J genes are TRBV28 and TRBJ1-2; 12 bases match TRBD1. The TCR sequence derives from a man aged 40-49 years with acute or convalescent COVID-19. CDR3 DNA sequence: TGTGCCAGCAGTTCCGGGTGGGACAGGGGGCCGGCTGGCTACACCTTC. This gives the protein CASSSGWDRGPAGYTF.